This T cell receptor (beta chain) was sequenced for a study of T cell responses to AZD1222 COVID-19 vaccine. Whole-study context: Analyses pooled second doses at about 4 or about 12 weeks. Study observations and caveats: Seropositive at baseline were only 5 or 6 AZD1222 recipients. Donors were mostly white British, more females; clonal diversity possibly underestimated.

Method: immunoSEQ multiplex PCR; TCRdb's copy keeps in-frame clones and lacks some. Of around 77,000 clones listed, more than 80% are singletons. CDR3 length: 15 amino acids. Looked up from germline, CDR1 is SGHAT and CDR2 is FQNNGV. The V end was cut by 2 bases, the J end by 5 bases, with 10 bases between. This clone was found a few times. Antigen specificity is unknown. This clonotype was obtained from an adult in good health. This chain links TRBV11-2 with TRBJ1-6, with D maybe TRBD1 (5 bases). The sequenced sample was peripheral blood, obtained on day 0 of AZD1222 vaccination. The CDR3 DNA follows: TGTGCCAGCAGCTTACGACAGCAAAATAATTCACCCCTCCACTTT. Its translation is CASSLRQQNNSPLHF.